A single sample gave rise to the 12 T cell receptor beta chains below, sequenced in a study of post-analysis software for immune sequencing data. Incorporated into the TCR beta cDNA libraries were unique molecular identifiers, which served to reduce PCR and sequencing biases. TCRdb independently ran MiXCR on the PCR reads; one entry per CDR3 protein. The sample shows about 160,000 distinct CDR3 sequences, under 40% of them seen only once. The source was blood, collected after autologous hematopoietic stem cell transplantation. These receptors were obtained from a girl aged 10-17 years with multiple sclerosis.

This clonotype was detected a few times. V is TRBV6-5 and J is TRBJ2-5; D unresolved. This CDR3 region has 14 residues. Germline CDR1 reads MNHEY; CDR2 reads SVGAGI. Between the trimmed V and J ends, which lost 0 bases and 5 bases, there was a span of 10 bases. The CDR3 reads CASSYSFSAETQYF. The CDR3 DNA is TGTGCCAGCAGTTACTCGTTCAGCGCTGAGACCCAGTACTTC.

The rearrangement links TRBV6-6 to TRBJ2-1; tentative D call: TRBD2 (5 bases). The CDR3 loop spans 15 amino acids. Germline lookup yields CDR1 MNHNY and CDR2 SVGAGI (reference sequence). Trimming left V 2 bases short and J 4 bases short, with 12 bases between. The CDR3 region has the DNA TGTGCCAGCAGTTACATGGCGGGCCAGTACAATGAGCAGTTCTTC. Protein sequence: CASSYMAGQYNEQFF.

The chain joins TRBV27 to TRBJ2-7; TRBD2 aligns across 8 bases. The CDR3 sequence is 14 residues long. Losses at the gene ends were 7 bases for V and 0 bases for J; bases not matched to a gene: 5. Germline CDR1 MNHEY, CDR2 SMNVEV (reference sequence). The CDR3: CASTRGGGSYEQYF. The CDR3 DNA follows: TGTGCCAGCACCCGGGGGGGCGGCTCCTACGAGCAGTACTTC.

This clonotype has more than one count but fewer than ten. The chain combines TRBV6-5 with TRBJ2-7, with TRBD2 matching over 11 bases. The CDR3 totals 14 residues. The germline gives CDR1 MNHEY, CDR2 SVGAGI. With 2 bases clipped from V and 6 bases from J, the junction kept 3 bases outside the gene matches. The chain's CDR3 is CASSYASGRIEQYF. CDR3 sequence (DNA): TGTGCCAGCAGTTACGCTAGCGGGAGGATCGAGCAGTACTTC.

This clonotype was counted a few times. The rearrangement links TRBV21-1 to TRBJ1-2; TRBD1, the table's D call, lacks a check against the DNA. TRBV21-1 is an annotated pseudogene. CDR3 size: 14 residues. The CDR3: CASSKGDREYGYTF. The DNA for the CDR3 is TGTGCCAGCAGCAAAGGGGACAGGGAATATGGCTACACCTTC.

There are a few counts of this clonotype. The chain uses TRBV20-1 and TRBJ2-7; 8 nucleotides line up with TRBD1. CDR1 DFQATT and CDR2 SNEGSKA come from the germline V gene (reference sequence). The V gene end was trimmed by 6 bases and the J gene end by 5 bases; junction bases not matched to a gene: 3. The CDR3 length is 11 residues. The CDR3 bases are TGCAGTGCACGACAGGGGAACGAGCAGTACTTC. It specifies CSARQGNEQYF.

This clonotype was picked up many times. The rearrangement uses TRBV15 and TRBJ2-3; 7 nucleotides align to TRBD1. The length of the CDR3 is 18 residues. V gave up 5 bases and J gave up 0 bases; unmatched junction bases: 14. Germline V gene lookup returns CDR1 LNHNV and CDR2 YYDKDF (reference sequence). CDR3 sequence (DNA): TGTGCCACCAGCTTAGTCACTAGGGACAGTGCTAGCACAGATACGCAGTATTTT. Protein: CATSLVTRDSASTDTQYF.

This chain links TRBV9 with TRBJ2-7; 8 nucleotides line up with TRBD2. The ends lost 0 bases at V and 5 bases at J; junction bases unmatched: 10. Germline CDR1 SGDLS, CDR2 YYNGEE. The CDR3 is 16 amino acids. Here the CDR3 DNA reads TGTGCCAGCAGCGTAGCTGGCAGCGGGAGCGGGGACGAGCAGTACTTC. Encoded protein: CASSVAGSGSGDEQYF. The full variable domain, with the rest looked up from reference TRBV9 and TRBJ2-7, is DSGVTQTPKHLITATGQRVTLRCSPRSGDLSVYWYQQSLDQGLQFLIQYYNGEERAKGNILERFSAQQFPDLHSELNLSSLELGDSALYFCASSVAGSGSGDEQYFGPGTRLTVT.

The chain carries TRBV28 and TRBJ1-4; D possibly corresponds to TRBD1 (6 bases). Trimming stripped 3 bases from V and 5 bases from J, with 16 bases between. CDR3 length equals 16 residues. CDR1 and CDR2 from the germline V gene are MDHEN and SYDVKM. CDR3 residues: CASSFSSDSLNEKLFF. CDR3 sequence (DNA): TGTGCCAGCAGTTTCTCATCGGACAGTCTGAATGAAAAACTGTTTTTT. The entire variable domain, with the rest obtained from reference TRBV28 and TRBJ1-4, is as follows: DVKVTQSSRYLVKRTGEKVFLECVQDMDHENMFWYRQDPGLGLRLIYFSYDVKMKEKGDIPEGYSVSREKKERFSLILESASTNQTSMYLCASSFSSDSLNEKLFFGSGTQLSVL.

There are many counts of this clonotype. The J gene is TRBJ2-6, the V gene TRBV12-3 or TRBV12-4; D is undetermined. CDR3 length equals 15 residues. Trimming took off 3 bases at V and 2 bases at J, with 8 bases between the two ends. CDR3 amino acids: CASSLDTAGANVLTF. In DNA, the CDR3 is TGTGCCAGCAGTTTGGATACTGCTGGGGCCAACGTCCTGACTTTC.

The genes are TRBV7-9 and TRBJ2-4, with 11 bases that match TRBD1. TRBJ2-7 matches the DNA end more closely, so the J call is doubtful. CDR3 length equals 16 residues. Germline V gives CDR1 SEHNR, CDR2 FQNEAQ (reference sequence). The CDR3 region has the DNA TGTGCCAGCAGCTTAGCTGGACAGGGGGCTAGATACGAGCAGTACTTC. This encodes CASSLAGQGARYEQYF.

This chain connects TRBV20-1 to TRBJ2-1, with 11 bases aligning to TRBD2. Unmatched junction bases numbered 5, after V lost 3 bases and J lost 7 bases. Germline CDR1 reads DFQATT; CDR2 reads SNEGSKA (reference sequence). The CDR3 extends over 14 amino acids. The CDR3 region has the DNA TGCAGTGCTAGGCTGGCTAGCGGGAGGAATGAGCAGTTCTTC. Its translation is CSARLASGRNEQFF.